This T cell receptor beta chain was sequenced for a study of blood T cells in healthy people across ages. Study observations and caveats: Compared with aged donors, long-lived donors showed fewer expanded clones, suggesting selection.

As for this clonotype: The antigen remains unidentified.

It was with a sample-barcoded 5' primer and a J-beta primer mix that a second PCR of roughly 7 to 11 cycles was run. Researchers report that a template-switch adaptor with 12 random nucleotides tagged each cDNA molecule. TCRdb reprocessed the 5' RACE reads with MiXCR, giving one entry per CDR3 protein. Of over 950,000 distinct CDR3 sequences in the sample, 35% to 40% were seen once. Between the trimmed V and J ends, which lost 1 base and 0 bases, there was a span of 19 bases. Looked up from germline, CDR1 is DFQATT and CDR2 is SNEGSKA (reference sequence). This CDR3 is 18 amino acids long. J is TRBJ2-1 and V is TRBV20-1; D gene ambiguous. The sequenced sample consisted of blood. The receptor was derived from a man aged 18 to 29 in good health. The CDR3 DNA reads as TGCAGTGCTAGAGGTTTCGATGTGCAAACGAGCTCCTACAATGAGCAGTTCTTC. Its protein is CSARGFDVQTSSYNEQFF.